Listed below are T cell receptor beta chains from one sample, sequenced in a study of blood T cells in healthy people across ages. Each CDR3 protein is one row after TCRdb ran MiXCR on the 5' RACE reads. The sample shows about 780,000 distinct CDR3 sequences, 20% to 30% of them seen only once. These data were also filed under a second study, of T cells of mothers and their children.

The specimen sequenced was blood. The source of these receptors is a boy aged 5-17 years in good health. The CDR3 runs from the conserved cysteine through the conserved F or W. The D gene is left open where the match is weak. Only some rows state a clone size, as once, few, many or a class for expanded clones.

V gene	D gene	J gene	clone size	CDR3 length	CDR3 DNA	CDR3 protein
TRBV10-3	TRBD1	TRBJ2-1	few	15	TGTGCCATCAGTGAGGGGGGACAGATCAACAATGAGCAGTTCTTC	CAISEGGQINNEQFF
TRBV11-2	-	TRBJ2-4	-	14	TGTGCCAGCAGCTTAGGTGGGGGGAGGAACATTCAGTACTTC	CASSLGGGRNIQYF
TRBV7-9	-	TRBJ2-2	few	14	TGTGCCAGCAGCCCGGAGGGAAACCGCCGGGAGCTGTTTTTT	CASSPEGNRRELFF
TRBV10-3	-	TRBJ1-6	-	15	TGTGCCATCAGTGAAAGGGTACGGGGTAATTCACCCCTCCACTTT	CAISERVRGNSPLHF
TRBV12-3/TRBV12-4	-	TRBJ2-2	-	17	TGTACCAGCAGTTTAGGAGAAAGGGGGGACAACACCGGGGAGCTGTTTTTT	CTSSLGERGDNTGELFF
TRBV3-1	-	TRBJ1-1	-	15	TGTGCCAGCAGCCCAAGATCCCGGGGCCGGACTGAAGCTTTCTTT	CASSPRSRGRTEAFF
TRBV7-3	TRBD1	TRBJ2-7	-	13	TGTGCCAGCAGCTCACAGGGGGCTACAGAGCAGTACTTC	CASSSQGATEQYF
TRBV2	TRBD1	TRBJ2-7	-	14	TGTGCCAGCAGCGCCCGGACAGGGGGAGTTGAGCAGTACTTC	CASSARTGGVEQYF
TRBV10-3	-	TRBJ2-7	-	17	TGTGCCATCAGTGAGGCGGGACAGAGGGTAATGGCCTACGAGCAGTACTTC	CAISEAGQRVMAYEQYF
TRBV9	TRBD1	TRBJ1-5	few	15	TGTGCCAGCAGCGTAGTCCGACAGGGCGGTCAGCCCCAGCATTTT	CASSVVRQGGQPQHF
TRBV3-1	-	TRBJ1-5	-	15	TGTGCCAGCAGCCAAGGGGTGGGGGTGGGTCAGCCCCAGCATTTT	CASSQGVGVGQPQHF
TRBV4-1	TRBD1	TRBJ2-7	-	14	TGCGCCAGCAGCCAAGGGTCAGGGGGCGGCGAGCAGTACTTC	CASSQGSGGGEQYF
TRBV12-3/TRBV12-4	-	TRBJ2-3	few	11	TGTGCCAGCAGTACAGTCGATACGCAGTATTTT	CASSTVDTQYF
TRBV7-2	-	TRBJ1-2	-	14	TGTGCCAGCAGCCTTCCGGGACCGGCCTATGGCTACACCTTC	CASSLPGPAYGYTF
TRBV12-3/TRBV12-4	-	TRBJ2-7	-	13	TGTGCCAGCAGTTTCCGGGGGGCGGAGGAGCAGTACTTC	CASSFRGAEEQYF
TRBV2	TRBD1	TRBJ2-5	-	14	TGTGCCAGCAGTGGACAGGGGACGGGAGAGACCCAGTACTTC	CASSGQGTGETQYF
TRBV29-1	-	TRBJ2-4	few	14	TGCAGCGTTGTTGGGCGACTAGCCAAAAACATTCAGTACTTC	CSVVGRLAKNIQYF
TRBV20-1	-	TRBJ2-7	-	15	TGCAGTGCTCAGAGGCGATACGGTTCGGAGTACGAGCAGTACTTC	CSAQRRYGSEYEQYF
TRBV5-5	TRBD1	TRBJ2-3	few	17	TGTGCCAGCAGCTTGTCGGGACAGGGAAGGTCACCAGATACGCAGTATTTT	CASSLSGQGRSPDTQYF
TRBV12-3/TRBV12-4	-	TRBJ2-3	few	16	TGTGCCAGCAGAGCAGGACCGAAAGGACGGTGGGATACGCAGTATTTT	CASRAGPKGRWDTQYF
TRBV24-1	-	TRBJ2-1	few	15	TGTGCCACCAGTGATTTCTTTCCCCCTGGGGATGAGCAGTTCTTC	CATSDFFPPGDEQFF
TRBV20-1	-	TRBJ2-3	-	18	TGCAGTGCTAGAGGGGCGGGAATAGAAGGGGGCGACACAGATACGCAGTATTTT	CSARGAGIEGGDTDTQYF
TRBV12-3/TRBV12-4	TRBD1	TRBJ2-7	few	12	TGTGCCAGCGGGACAGCTTTCTACGAGCAGTACTTC	CASGTAFYEQYF
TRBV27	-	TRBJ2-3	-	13	TGTGCCAGCAGGAATACAGGGACAGATACGCAGTATTTT	CASRNTGTDTQYF
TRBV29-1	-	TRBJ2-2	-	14	TGCAGCGTTGAAGAGGGTGGTGACACCGGGGAGCTGTTTTTT	CSVEEGGDTGELFF
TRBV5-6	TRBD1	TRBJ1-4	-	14	TGTGCCAGCAGCTTTGACAGGCCAGGGGGAAAACTGTTTTTT	CASSFDRPGGKLFF
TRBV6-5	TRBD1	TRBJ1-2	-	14	TGTGCCAGCAGTCCCCCGGGACAGGAAAGCGGCTACACCTTC	CASSPPGQESGYTF
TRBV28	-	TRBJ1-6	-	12	TGTGCCAGCAGTTTCGACAAGGTAACCCTCCACTTT	CASSFDKVTLHF
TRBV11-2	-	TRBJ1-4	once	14	TGTGCCAGCAGCTTTGGTATAGCTAATGAAAAACTGTTTTTT	CASSFGIANEKLFF
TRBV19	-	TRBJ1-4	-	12	TGTGCCAGTTCCCCCGAAAGGGAAAAACTGTTTTTT	CASSPEREKLFF
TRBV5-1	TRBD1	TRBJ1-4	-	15	TGCGCCAGCACCCGGGGAATGGGGACAGGTGAAAAACTGTTTTTT	CASTRGMGTGEKLFF
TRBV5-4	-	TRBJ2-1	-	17	TGTGCCAGCAGCTCCCAGGGGGGGCCAAGCTCCTACAATGAGCAGTTCTTC	CASSSQGGPSSYNEQFF
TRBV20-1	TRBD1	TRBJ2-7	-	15	TGCAGTGCTAGAGATGGGGGACAGGGATCCTACGAGCAGCACTTC	CSARDGGQGSYEQHF
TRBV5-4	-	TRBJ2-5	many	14	TGTGCCAGCAGCTTAGAGGGGTACCAAGAGACCCAGTACTTC	CASSLEGYQETQYF
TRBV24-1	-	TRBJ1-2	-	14	TGTGCCACCAGTGATTCAGGGAGGGCCTATGGCTACACCTTC	CATSDSGRAYGYTF
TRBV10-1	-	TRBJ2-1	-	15	TGCGCCAGCAGTCCCGAATACAGCTCCTACAATGAGCAGTTCTTC	CASSPEYSSYNEQFF
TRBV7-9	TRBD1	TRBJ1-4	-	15	TGTGCCAGCAGCCCCGGGACAGGGGGGATTGAAAAACTGTTTTTT	CASSPGTGGIEKLFF
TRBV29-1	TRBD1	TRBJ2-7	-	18	TGCAGCGCCGTGGACAGGGGGCGAAGGGTTGACCGGGTGAACGAGCAGGACTTC	CSAVDRGRRVDRVNEQDF
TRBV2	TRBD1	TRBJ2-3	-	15	TGTGCCACCCTGAAGGACAGGGAGGAAACAGATACGCAGTATTTT	CATLKDREETDTQYF
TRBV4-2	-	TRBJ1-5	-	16	TGTGCCAGCAGCCAACTCTTCGGGGAAGTCAATCAGCCCCAGCATTTT	CASSQLFGEVNQPQHF
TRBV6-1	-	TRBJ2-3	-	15	TGTGCCAGCAGTAGGAAAGGGGTCGACACAGATACGCAGTATTTT	CASSRKGVDTDTQYF
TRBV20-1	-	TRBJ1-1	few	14	TGCAGTGCTACAGGGGCCTTTATGAACACTGAAGCTTTCTTT	CSATGAFMNTEAFF
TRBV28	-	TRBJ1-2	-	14	TGTGCCAGCAGTTTAGGTTGGGCAGGGAAAGGCTACACCTTC	CASSLGWAGKGYTF
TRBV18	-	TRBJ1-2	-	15	TGTGCCAGCTCACCAGGAGGCCAGGGTCCAGGAGGCTACACCTTC	CASSPGGQGPGGYTF
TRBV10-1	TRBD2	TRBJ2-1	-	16	TGCGCCAGCAGTGAGTCCACTAGCGGGTCCTACAATGAGCAGTTCTTC	CASSESTSGSYNEQFF
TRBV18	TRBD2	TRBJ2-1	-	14	TGTGCCAGCTCGACTAGCGAGTCCTACAATGAGCAGTTCTTC	CASSTSESYNEQFF
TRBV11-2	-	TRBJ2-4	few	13	TGTGCCAGCAGGGCCCAGGAATCGAACATTCAGTACTTC	CASRAQESNIQYF
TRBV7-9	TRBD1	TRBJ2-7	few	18	TGTGCCAGCAGCCACCCCAAACCCCGACAGGGTTCGGCCTACGAGCAGTACTTC	CASSHPKPRQGSAYEQYF
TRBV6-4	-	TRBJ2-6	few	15	TGTGCCAGCAGCGACAGCTACTCTGGGGCCAACGTCCTGACTTTC	CASSDSYSGANVLTF
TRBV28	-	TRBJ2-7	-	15	TGTGCCAGCAGTTTGTGGGGGGTGGTTTCCTACGAGCAGTACTTC	CASSLWGVVSYEQYF